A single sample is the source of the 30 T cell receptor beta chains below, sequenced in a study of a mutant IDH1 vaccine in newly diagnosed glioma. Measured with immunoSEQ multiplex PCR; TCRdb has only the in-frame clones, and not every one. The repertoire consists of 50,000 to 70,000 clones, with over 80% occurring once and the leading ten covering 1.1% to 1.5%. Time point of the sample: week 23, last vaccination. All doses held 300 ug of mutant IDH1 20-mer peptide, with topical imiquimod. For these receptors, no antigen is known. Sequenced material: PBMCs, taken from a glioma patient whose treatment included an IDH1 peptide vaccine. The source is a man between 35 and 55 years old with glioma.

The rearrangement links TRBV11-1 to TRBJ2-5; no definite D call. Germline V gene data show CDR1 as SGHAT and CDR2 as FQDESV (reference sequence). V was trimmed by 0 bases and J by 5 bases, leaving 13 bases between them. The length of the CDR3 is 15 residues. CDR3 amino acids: CASSLAPVRSETQYF. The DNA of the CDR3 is TGTGCCAGCAGCTTAGCGCCGGTCAGATCGGAGACCCAGTACTTC.

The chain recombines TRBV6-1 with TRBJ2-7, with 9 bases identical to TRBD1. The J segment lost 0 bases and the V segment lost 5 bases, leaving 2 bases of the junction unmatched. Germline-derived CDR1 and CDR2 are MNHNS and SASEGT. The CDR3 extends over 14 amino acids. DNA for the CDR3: TGTGCCAGCAGTATACAGGGGGCCTCCTACGAGCAGTACTTC. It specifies CASSIQGASYEQYF.

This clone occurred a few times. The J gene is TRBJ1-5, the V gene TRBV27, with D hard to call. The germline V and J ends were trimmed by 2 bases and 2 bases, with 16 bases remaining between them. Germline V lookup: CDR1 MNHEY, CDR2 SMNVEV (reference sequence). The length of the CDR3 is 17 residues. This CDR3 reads CASSLRPMDGGNQPQHF. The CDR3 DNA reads TGTGCCAGCAGTTTACGCCCTATGGACGGAGGCAATCAGCCCCAGCATTTT.

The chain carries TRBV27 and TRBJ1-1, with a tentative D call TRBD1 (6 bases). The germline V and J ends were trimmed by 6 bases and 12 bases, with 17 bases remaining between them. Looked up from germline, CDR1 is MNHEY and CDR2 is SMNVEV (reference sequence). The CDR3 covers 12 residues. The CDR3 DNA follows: TGTGCCAGCAGCCTTACAGGGTCTGGGACTTTCTTT. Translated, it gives CASSLTGSGTFF.

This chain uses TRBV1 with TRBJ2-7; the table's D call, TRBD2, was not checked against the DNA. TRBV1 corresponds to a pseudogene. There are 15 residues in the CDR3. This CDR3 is CTSSQVHATDYEQYF. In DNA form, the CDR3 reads TGCACCAGCAGCCAAGTCCATGCGACTGACTACGAGCAGTACTTC.

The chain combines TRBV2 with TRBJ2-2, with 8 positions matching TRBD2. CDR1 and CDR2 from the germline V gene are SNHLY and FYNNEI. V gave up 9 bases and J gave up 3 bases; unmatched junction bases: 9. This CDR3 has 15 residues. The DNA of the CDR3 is TGTGCCAGTAGGACCGGGCGGGGGGACACCGGGGAGCTGTTTTTT. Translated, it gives CASRTGRGDTGELFF.

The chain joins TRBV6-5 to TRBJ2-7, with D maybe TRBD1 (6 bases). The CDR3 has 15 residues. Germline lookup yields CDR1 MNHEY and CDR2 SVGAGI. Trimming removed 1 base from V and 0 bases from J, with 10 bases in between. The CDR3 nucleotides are TGTGCCAGCAGTTACTTGGACAGTAGCTCCTACGAGCAGTACTTC. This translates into CASSYLDSSSYEQYF.

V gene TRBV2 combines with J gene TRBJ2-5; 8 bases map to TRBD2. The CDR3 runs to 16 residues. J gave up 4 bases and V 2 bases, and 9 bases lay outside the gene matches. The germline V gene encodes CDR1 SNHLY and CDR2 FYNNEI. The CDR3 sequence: CASSEREAGAGETQYF. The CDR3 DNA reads TGTGCCAGCAGTGAAAGGGAAGCGGGAGCGGGAGAGACCCAGTACTTC.

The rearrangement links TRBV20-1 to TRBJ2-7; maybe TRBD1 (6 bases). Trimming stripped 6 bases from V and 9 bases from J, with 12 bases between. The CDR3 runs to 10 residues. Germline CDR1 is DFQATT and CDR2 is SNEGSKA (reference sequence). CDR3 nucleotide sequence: TGCAGTGCGGGGGCAGCCGTGCAGTACTTC. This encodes CSAGAAVQYF.

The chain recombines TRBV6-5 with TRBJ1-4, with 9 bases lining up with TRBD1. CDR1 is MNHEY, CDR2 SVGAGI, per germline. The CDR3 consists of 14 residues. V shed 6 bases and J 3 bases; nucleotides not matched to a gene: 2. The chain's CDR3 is CASRQGAANEKLFF. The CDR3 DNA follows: TGTGCCAGCAGACAGGGGGCGGCTAATGAAAAACTGTTTTTT.

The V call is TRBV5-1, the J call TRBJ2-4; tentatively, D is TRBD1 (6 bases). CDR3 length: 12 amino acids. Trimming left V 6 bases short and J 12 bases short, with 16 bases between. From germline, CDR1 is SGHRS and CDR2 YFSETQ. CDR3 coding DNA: TGCGCCAGCAACGATTTACAGGGATCTCAGTACTTC. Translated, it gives CASNDLQGSQYF.

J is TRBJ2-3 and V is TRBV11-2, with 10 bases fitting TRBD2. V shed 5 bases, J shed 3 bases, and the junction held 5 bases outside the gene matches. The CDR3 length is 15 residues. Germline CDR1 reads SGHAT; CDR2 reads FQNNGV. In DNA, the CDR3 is TGTGCCAGCAGCCAGGGACTAGCGAAGACAGATACGCAGTATTTT. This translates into CASSQGLAKTDTQYF.

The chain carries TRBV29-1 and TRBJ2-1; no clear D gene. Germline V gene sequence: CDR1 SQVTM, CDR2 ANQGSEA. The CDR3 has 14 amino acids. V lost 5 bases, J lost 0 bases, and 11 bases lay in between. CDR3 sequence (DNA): TGCAGCGTTCCTACTACATCCTCCTACAATGAGCAGTTCTTC. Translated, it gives CSVPTTSSYNEQFF.

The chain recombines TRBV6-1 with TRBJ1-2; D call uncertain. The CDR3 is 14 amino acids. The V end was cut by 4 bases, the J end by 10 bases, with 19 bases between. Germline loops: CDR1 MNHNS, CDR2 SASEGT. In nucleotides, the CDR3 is TGTGCCAGCAGTGCGGCCCTAGCCCTGATTTCCTACACCTTC. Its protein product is CASSAALALISYTF.

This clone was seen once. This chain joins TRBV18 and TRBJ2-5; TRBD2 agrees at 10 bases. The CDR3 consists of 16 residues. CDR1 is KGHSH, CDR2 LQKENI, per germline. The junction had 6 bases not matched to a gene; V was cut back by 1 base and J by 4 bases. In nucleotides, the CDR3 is TGTGCCAGCTCACCACAATTAGCGGGAGGTCGAGAGACCCAGTACTTC. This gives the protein CASSPQLAGGRETQYF.

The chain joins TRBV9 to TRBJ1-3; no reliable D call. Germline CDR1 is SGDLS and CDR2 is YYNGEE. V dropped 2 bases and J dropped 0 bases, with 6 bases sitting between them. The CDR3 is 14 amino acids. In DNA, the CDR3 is TGTGCCAGCAGCGTTGGGCTCTCTGGAAACACCATATATTTT. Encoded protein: CASSVGLSGNTIYF.

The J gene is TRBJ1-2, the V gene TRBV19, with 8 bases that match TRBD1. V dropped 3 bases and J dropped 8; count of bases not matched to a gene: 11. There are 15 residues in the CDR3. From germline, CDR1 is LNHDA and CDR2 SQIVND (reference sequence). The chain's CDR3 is CASSMGSRQGKGYTF. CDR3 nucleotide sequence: TGTGCCAGTAGTATGGGATCCCGACAGGGGAAAGGCTACACCTTC.

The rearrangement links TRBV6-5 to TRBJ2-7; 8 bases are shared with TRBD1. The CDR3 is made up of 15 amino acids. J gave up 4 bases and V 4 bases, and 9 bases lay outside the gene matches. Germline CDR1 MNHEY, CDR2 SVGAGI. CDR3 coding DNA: TGTGCCAGCAGTTCACCGGGACAGGAAATTTACGAGCAGTACTTC. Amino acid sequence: CASSSPGQEIYEQYF.

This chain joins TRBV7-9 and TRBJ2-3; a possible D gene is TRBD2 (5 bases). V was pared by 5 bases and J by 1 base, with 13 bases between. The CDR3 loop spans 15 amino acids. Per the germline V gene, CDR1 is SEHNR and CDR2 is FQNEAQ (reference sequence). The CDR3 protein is CASSKSSSGTDTQYF. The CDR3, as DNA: TGTGCCAGCAGCAAATCTAGCTCCGGCACAGATACGCAGTATTTT.

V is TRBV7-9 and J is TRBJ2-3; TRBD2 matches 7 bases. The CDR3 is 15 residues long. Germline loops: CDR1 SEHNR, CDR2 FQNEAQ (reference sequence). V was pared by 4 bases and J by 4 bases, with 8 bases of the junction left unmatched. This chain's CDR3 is CASSSGGRGADTQYF. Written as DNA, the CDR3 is TGTGCCAGCAGCTCGGGCGGGAGAGGGGCAGATACGCAGTATTTT.

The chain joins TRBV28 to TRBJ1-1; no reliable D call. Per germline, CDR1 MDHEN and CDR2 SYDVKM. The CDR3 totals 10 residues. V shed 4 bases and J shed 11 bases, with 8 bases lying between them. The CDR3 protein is CASSSRTAFF. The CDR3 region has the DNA TGTGCCAGCAGTTCCCGGACGGCTTTCTTT.

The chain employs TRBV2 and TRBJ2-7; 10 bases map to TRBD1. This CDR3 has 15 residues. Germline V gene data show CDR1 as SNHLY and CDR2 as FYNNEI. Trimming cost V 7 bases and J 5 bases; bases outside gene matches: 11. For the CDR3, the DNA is TGTGCCAGCATAATTCCGGGACAGGGGAGGGACGAGCAGTACTTC. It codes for CASIIPGQGRDEQYF.

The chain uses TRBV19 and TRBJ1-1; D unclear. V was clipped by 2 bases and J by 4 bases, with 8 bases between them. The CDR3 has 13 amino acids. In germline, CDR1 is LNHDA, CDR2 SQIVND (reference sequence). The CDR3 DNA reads TGTGCCAGTAGTATACGGGAGGCCACTGAAGCTTTCTTT. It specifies CASSIREATEAFF. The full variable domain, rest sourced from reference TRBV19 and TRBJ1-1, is DGGITQSPKYLFRKEGQNVTLSCEQNLNHDAMYWYRQDPGQGLRLIYYSQIVNDFQKGDIAEGYSVSREKKESFPLTVTSAQKNPTAFYLCASSIREATEAFFGQGTRLTVV.

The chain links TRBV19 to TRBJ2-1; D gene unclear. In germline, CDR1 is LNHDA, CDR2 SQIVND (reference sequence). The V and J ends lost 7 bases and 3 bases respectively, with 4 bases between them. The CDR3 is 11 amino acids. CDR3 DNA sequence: TGTGCCAGTAAGGACTACAATGAGCAGTTCTTC. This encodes CASKDYNEQFF.

In DNA, the CDR3 is TGTGCCAGCAGCTTAGTGGGCCCGGGTTCAGATACGCAGTATTTT. Translation: CASSLVGPGSDTQYF. This chain joins TRBV7-8 and TRBJ2-3; D ambiguous. Per the germline V gene, CDR1 is SGHVS and CDR2 is FQNEAQ. The CDR3 totals 15 residues. V shed 1 base and J shed 4 bases, with 12 bases lying between them.

CDR3 sequence reads: CASSPGTSTDTQYF. The CDR3, as DNA: TGCGCCAGCAGCCCCGGGACTAGCACAGATACGCAGTATTTT. The chain links TRBV5-1 to TRBJ2-3, with a tentative D call TRBD2 (6 bases). The length of the CDR3 is 14 residues. Trimming took off 4 bases at V and 0 bases at J, with 9 bases between the two ends. Germline CDR1 is SGHRS and CDR2 is YFSETQ. The full variable domain, its missing parts supplied by reference TRBV5-1 and TRBJ2-3, is KAGVTQTPRYLIKTRGQQVTLSCSPISGHRSVSWYQQTPGQGLQFLFEYFSETQRNKGNFPGRFSGRQFSNSRSEMNVSTLELGDSALYLCASSPGTSTDTQYFGPGTRLTVL.

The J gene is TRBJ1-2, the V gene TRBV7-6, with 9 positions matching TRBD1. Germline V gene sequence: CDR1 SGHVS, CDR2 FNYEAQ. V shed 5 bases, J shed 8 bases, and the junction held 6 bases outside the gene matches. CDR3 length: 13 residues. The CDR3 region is CASSLTGGGGYTF. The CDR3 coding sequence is TGTGCCAGCAGCCTAACAGGGGGCGGAGGCTACACCTTC.

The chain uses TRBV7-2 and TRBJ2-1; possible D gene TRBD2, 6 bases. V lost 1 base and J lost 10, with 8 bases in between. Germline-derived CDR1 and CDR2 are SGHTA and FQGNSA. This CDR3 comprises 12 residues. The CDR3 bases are TGTGCCAGCAGCTTAGTGGGACTGGAGCAGTTCTTC. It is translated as CASSLVGLEQFF.

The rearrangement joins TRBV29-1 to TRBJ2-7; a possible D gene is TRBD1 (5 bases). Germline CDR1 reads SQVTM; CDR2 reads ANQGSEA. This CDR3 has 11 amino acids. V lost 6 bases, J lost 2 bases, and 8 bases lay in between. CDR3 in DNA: TGCAGCGTACAGGTGGCCTACGAGCAGTACTTC. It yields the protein CSVQVAYEQYF.

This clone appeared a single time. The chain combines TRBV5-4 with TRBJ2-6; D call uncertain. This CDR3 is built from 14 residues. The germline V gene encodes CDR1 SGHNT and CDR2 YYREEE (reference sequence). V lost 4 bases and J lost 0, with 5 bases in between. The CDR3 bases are TGTGCCAGCAGCCGCCCCTCTGGGGCCAACGTCCTGACTTTC. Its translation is CASSRPSGANVLTF.